These 14 T cell receptor beta chains came from one sample sequenced in a study of graft-versus-host responses after intestinal transplantation. Antigens of these TCRs are unknown. Profiling relied on immunoSEQ multiplex PCR, and the TCRdb table lists in-frame clones only, not all of them. The table shows around 110,000 clones, with approximately 92% occurring only once. The starting material was unstimulated CD4+ T cells sorted from spleen or lymph node cells, obtained before transplant. The receptors were gathered from a human donor who was the organ donor for an intestinal transplant.

The genes are TRBV7-9 and TRBJ2-1; maybe TRBD2 (5 bases). Germline V CDR1 and CDR2: SEHNR, FQNEAQ (reference sequence). V lost 5 bases and J 10 bases, leaving 24 bases between the germline ends. This CDR3 has 16 residues. This CDR3 reads CASSPRVGETFGEQFF. Written as DNA, the CDR3 is TGTGCCAGCAGCCCTCGGGTCGGGGAGACGTTTGGGGAGCAGTTCTTC.

The chain couples TRBV20-1 to TRBJ1-1; D gene ambiguous. This CDR3 has 11 residues. Germline values: CDR1 DFQATT, CDR2 SNEGSKA (reference sequence). V was shortened by 3 bases and J by 5 bases, with 7 bases between the two germline ends. CDR3 bases: TGCAGTGCTAGTCAGTGGACTGAAGCTTTCTTT. Its translation is CSASQWTEAFF.

The J gene is TRBJ2-6, the V gene TRBV4-1, with 9 bases matching TRBD2. CDR1 and CDR2 from the germline V gene are MGHRA and YSYEKL. This CDR3 contains 22 residues. V dropped 0 bases and J dropped 2; count of bases not matched to a gene: 17. The DNA for the CDR3 is TGCGCCAGCAGCCAAGACATACAACCCTGGACTAGCGAGGTAGCTGGGGCCAACGTCCTGACTTTC. Translation gives CASSQDIQPWTSEVAGANVLTF.

This chain connects TRBV4-3 to TRBJ2-4; tentatively, D is TRBD1 (6 bases). The length of the CDR3 is 15 residues. The germline gives CDR1 LGHNA, CDR2 YSLEER. V lost 0 bases to trimming and J lost 1 base, with 7 bases between them. CDR3 DNA sequence: TGCGCCAGCAGCCAAGATGACAGGGCCAAAAACATTCAGTACTTC. Translated, it gives CASSQDDRAKNIQYF.

V and J are TRBV19 and TRBJ2-1; the D is unclear. CDR1 and CDR2 from the germline V gene are LNHDA and SQIVND (reference sequence). The ends were cut back, 1 base at V and 6 bases at J, with 4 bases in the middle. This CDR3 has 12 residues. CDR3 DNA sequence: TGTGCCAGTAGTATAGCGGGCAATGAGCAGTTCTTC. Translating gives CASSIAGNEQFF.

The rearrangement joins TRBV27 to TRBJ1-1; no reliable D call. This CDR3 spans 16 amino acids. V lost 8 bases and J lost 1, with 20 bases in between. Germline CDR1 and CDR2: MNHEY and SMNVEV (reference sequence). CDR3 residues: CASLYRFPLANTEAFF. The CDR3 DNA reads as TGTGCCAGCCTTTACCGTTTTCCCCTGGCGAACACTGAAGCTTTCTTT.

The rearrangement uses TRBV28 and TRBJ2-7; 14 bases agree with TRBD2. Germline V gene sequence: CDR1 MDHEN, CDR2 SYDVKM. The CDR3 is 16 residues long. The ends lost 2 bases at V and 4 bases at J; junction bases unmatched: 4. The CDR3 reads CASSLARTSGRYEQYF. Written as DNA, the CDR3 is TGTGCCAGCAGTTTAGCCCGGACTAGCGGGAGGTACGAGCAGTACTTC.

The chain has TRBV5-1 and TRBJ1-2; 9 nucleotides line up with TRBD1. There are 15 residues in the CDR3. Trimming removed 4 bases from V and 4 bases from J; junction bases left unmatched: 8. CDR1 is SGHRS, CDR2 YFSETQ, per germline. In DNA form, the CDR3 reads TGCGCCAGCAGCCACGGCGACAGGGGGATCTATGGCTACACCTTC. Protein product: CASSHGDRGIYGYTF.

V usage is TRBV18 and J usage is TRBJ2-7, with 7 bases matching TRBD2. Looked up from germline, CDR1 is KGHSH and CDR2 is LQKENI. This CDR3 contains 16 residues. J gave up 6 bases and V 0 bases, and 11 bases lay outside the gene matches. The CDR3 DNA reads TGTGCCAGCTCACCACCCTCCGCGGGAGTTAACCTCGAGCAGTACTTC. This codes for CASSPPSAGVNLEQYF.

This chain uses TRBV10-2 with TRBJ2-7; 7 bases line up with TRBD2. Trimming took 2 bases from V and 5 from J; bases not matched to a gene: 12. CDR3 length: 16 amino acids. The V gene's germline CDR1 is WSHSY and CDR2 SAAADI. The CDR3 here is CASSETLLKREHEQYF. Written as DNA, the CDR3 is TGCGCCAGCAGTGAGACCCTTTTGAAGCGGGAACACGAGCAGTACTTC.

The V call is TRBV6-6, the J call TRBJ2-7; D is possibly TRBD2 (6 bases). Germline CDR1 MNHNY, CDR2 SVGAGI (reference sequence). The CDR3 runs 16 residues. Trimming took off 4 bases at V and 2 bases at J, with 18 bases between the two ends. The CDR3 loop is CASSSVPGAGAYEQYF. CDR3 bases: TGTGCCAGCAGTTCAGTTCCGGGAGCAGGAGCCTACGAGCAGTACTTC.

The J gene is TRBJ1-2, the V gene TRBV5-5; the match to TRBD1 covers 7 bases. The germline CDR1 and CDR2 sequences are SGHKS and YYEKEE (reference sequence). The CDR3 loop spans 15 amino acids. Trimming cost V 4 bases and J 5 bases; bases outside gene matches: 11. Here the CDR3 reads CASSPSTGVPYGYTF. The CDR3 DNA sequence: TGTGCCAGCAGCCCAAGCACAGGGGTTCCTTATGGCTACACCTTC.

V gene TRBV5-8 combines with J gene TRBJ1-5, with D hard to call. Between the trimmed V and J ends, which lost 2 bases and 0 bases, there was a span of 6 bases. This CDR3 has 14 amino acids. Looked up from germline, CDR1 is SGHTS and CDR2 is YDEGEE. The CDR3 region has the DNA TGTGCCAGCAGCTTTTGGGGTAGCAATCAGCCCCAGCATTTT. Its protein product is CASSFWGSNQPQHF.

V and J are TRBV7-9 and TRBJ1-1; unclear D gene. Germline CDR1 and CDR2: SEHNR and FQNEAQ (reference sequence). The ends were cut back, 2 bases at V and 8 bases at J, with 12 bases in the middle. The CDR3 totals 13 residues. For the CDR3, the DNA is TGTGCCAGCAGCTTAAATTCGGCGGCCGAAGCTTTCTTT. It yields the protein CASSLNSAAEAFF. Filled out from reference TRBV7-9 and TRBJ1-1, the complete variable domain reads DTGVSQNPRHKITKRGQNVTFRCDPISEHNRLYWYRQTLGQGPEFLTYFQNEAQLEKSRLLSDRFSAERPKGSFSTLEIQRTEQGDSAMYLCASSLNSAAEAFFGQGTRLTVV.